These 17 T cell receptor beta chains share one sample of origin, sequenced in a study of post-analysis software for immune sequencing data. The study, taken as a whole, reports: Comparison of patients with controls showed roughly five TRBV segments more frequent in patients, TRBV5-6, TRBV5-1 and TRBV20-1 among them.

Built from TCR beta cDNA, the libraries had unique molecular identifiers in them. TCRdb called the PCR reads again in MiXCR, with one record for every CDR3 protein. The sample contains hundreds of thousands of distinct CDR3 sequences, less than 45% of which appear only once. These receptors' antigens are unknown. Sequenced sample: blood. The receptors originated from a girl aged 10-17 years with multiple sclerosis.

This chain links TRBV24-1 with TRBJ2-6, with unresolved D. CDR1 and CDR2 (germline): KGHDR, SFDVKD. With 4 bases removed from V and 2 bases from J, the gap between germline ends came to 11 bases. The CDR3 covers 16 residues. The CDR3: CATSDPFLTGANVLTF. DNA of the CDR3: TGTGCCACCAGTGACCCCTTCTTAACTGGGGCCAACGTCCTGACTTTC.

Only a few counts were recorded for this clonotype. The CDR3 DNA reads TGTGCCACTACGCCAAGCACAGATACGCAGTATTTT. Amino acids: CATTPSTDTQYF. The chain joins TRBV7-9 to TRBJ2-3, with D unclear. Trimming removed 10 bases from V and 0 bases from J, with 8 bases in between. The CDR3 totals 12 residues. The V gene's germline CDR1 is SEHNR and CDR2 FQNEAQ (reference sequence).

A note on this clonotype: Its ends do not fully match the called genes, so a read error is possible. This chain links TRBV7-9 with TRBJ2-3, with 8 bases aligning to TRBD2. The CDR3 sequence is 13 residues long. Germline assignment: CDR1 SEHNR and CDR2 FQNEAQ (reference sequence). For the CDR3, the DNA is TGCGCCAGCAGCTTACGGGAGGGCCCTGCGCAGTATTTT. It translates to CASSLREGPAQYF.

This clonotype was counted only a few times. The rearrangement links TRBV29-1 to TRBJ1-2; D unresolved. The CDR3 is 12 amino acids. Germline V gene lookup returns CDR1 SQVTM and CDR2 ANQGSEA. Trimming removed 1 base from V and 5 bases from J, with 8 bases in between. CDR3 sequence reads: CSVEGRRYGYTF. The CDR3 region has the DNA TGCAGCGTTGAAGGGCGTAGATATGGCTACACCTTC.

This clonotype was seen a few times. The chain employs TRBV29-1 and TRBJ2-4, with D possibly matching TRBD2 (5 bases). CDR1 SQVTM and CDR2 ANQGSEA come from the germline V gene. This CDR3 spans 11 amino acids. Trimming shortened V by 4 bases and J by 7 bases, and 8 bases separated the two germline ends. The DNA for the CDR3 is TGCAGCGTTGGGACGGGGAACATTCAGTACTTC. Amino acid sequence: CSVGTGNIQYF.

The chain has TRBV20-1 and TRBJ1-4; 7 bases are shared with TRBD1. Per the germline V gene, CDR1 is DFQATT and CDR2 is SNEGSKA (reference sequence). J gave up 7 bases and V 5 bases, and 4 bases lay outside the gene matches. The CDR3 runs 12 residues. CDR3: CSAEGAGEKLFF. The DNA for the CDR3 is TGCAGTGCTGAGGGGGCTGGTGAAAAACTGTTTTTT.

This clonotype was seen once. The chain carries TRBV20-1 and TRBJ2-2; D unresolved. V lost 3 bases and J lost 5, with 4 bases in between. This CDR3 has 11 residues. The germline V gene has CDR1 DFQATT and CDR2 SNEGSKA (reference sequence). The CDR3 DNA reads as TGCAGTGCTAGTCGTACCGGGGAGCTGTTTTTT. Its protein is CSASRTGELFF.

The rearrangement joins TRBV7-9 to TRBJ1-5, with a possible D match to TRBD1 (5 bases). This CDR3 region has 16 residues. Trimming took 4 bases from V and 2 from J, leaving 15 bases between them. Germline loops: CDR1 SEHNR, CDR2 FQNEAQ (reference sequence). This chain's CDR3 is CASSYGGEVGNQPQHF. CDR3 DNA: TGTGCCAGCAGCTACGGAGGGGAGGTGGGCAATCAGCCCCAGCATTTT.

The rearrangement joins TRBV7-9 to TRBJ2-5; 7 bases line up with TRBD1. V lost 5 bases, J lost 7 bases, and 10 bases stayed unmatched. Germline V gene sequence: CDR1 SEHNR, CDR2 FQNEAQ (reference sequence). This CDR3 is built from 14 residues. CDR3 bases: TGTGCCAGCAGCAGTACACAGGGGCCCGTGACCCAGTACTTC. It is translated as CASSSTQGPVTQYF.

V gene TRBV9 combines with J gene TRBJ2-3; D is ambiguous. The CDR3 has 16 amino acids. V lost 0 bases and J 4 bases, leaving 15 bases between the germline ends. In germline, CDR1 is SGDLS, CDR2 YYNGEE. CDR3 nucleotides: TGTGCCAGCAGCGTAGCGGTTCCTGGGTTCGCAGATACGCAGTATTTT. This gives the protein CASSVAVPGFADTQYF.

This clonotype was counted between two and nine times. The V gene is TRBV6-2 or TRBV6-3, the J gene TRBJ2-7; the D gene is possibly TRBD1 (6 bases). Trimming removed 4 bases from V and 7 bases from J, with 17 bases in between. Germline V gene lookup returns CDR1 MNHEY and CDR2 SVGEGT. The CDR3 loop spans 14 amino acids. DNA of the CDR3: TGTGCCAGCAGTTCCGTAAGGGGGACGCGGGAGCAGTACTTC. It is translated as CASSSVRGTREQYF.

There are a few counts of this clonotype. The chain employs TRBV29-1 and TRBJ2-1, with 8 bases fitting TRBD2. Germline V lookup: CDR1 SQVTM, CDR2 ANQGSEA. The CDR3 runs 14 residues. V lost 4 bases to trimming and J lost 2 bases; unmatched junction nucleotides: 4. CDR3 in amino acids: CSVGGGLAYNEQFF. The CDR3 bases are TGCAGCGTTGGAGGGGGACTAGCCTACAATGAGCAGTTCTTC.

For this clonotype: Compared with germline, one end of the junction differs, possibly owing to a read error. The V and J genes are TRBV7-3 and TRBJ2-1, with D perhaps matching TRBD2 (7 bases). Germline CDR1 and CDR2: SGHTA and FQGTGA. The length of the CDR3 is 14 residues. The CDR3 bases are TGTGCCAGCAGAAAGGGGGGGACCTACAATGGGCAGTTCTTC. This translates into CASRKGGTYNGQFF.

The chain combines TRBV27 with TRBJ1-5; 10 nucleotides agree with TRBD1. V lost 4 bases and J lost 3; bases outside the gene matches: 9. Germline values: CDR1 MNHEY, CDR2 SMNVEV (reference sequence). This CDR3 has 17 residues. The CDR3 reads CASSSLGTGAVNQPQHF. In nucleotides, the CDR3 is TGTGCCAGCAGTTCACTCGGGACAGGGGCCGTCAATCAGCCCCAGCATTTT.

This clonotype appeared many times. The V gene is TRBV3-1, the J gene TRBJ2-1; no clear D gene. Between the trimmed V and J ends, which lost 4 bases and 2 bases, there was a span of 12 bases. Germline values: CDR1 LGHDT, CDR2 YNNKEL (reference sequence). The length of the CDR3 is 15 residues. Here the CDR3 reads CASSLSSITYNEQFF. The CDR3 DNA reads TGTGCCAGCAGCCTATCCTCCATTACCTACAATGAGCAGTTCTTC.

The chain employs TRBV5-1 and TRBJ2-1, with D unresolved. This CDR3 has 14 residues. Germline-derived CDR1 and CDR2 are SGHRS and YFSETQ. V lost 0 bases and J 8 bases, leaving 12 bases between the germline ends. The CDR3 protein is CASSLVPSDDEQFF. The CDR3 DNA reads TGCGCCAGCAGCTTGGTACCTTCCGACGATGAGCAGTTCTTC.

On this clonotype itself: At one of its ends the junction is not consistent with the germline gene, which may arise from a read error. The chain employs TRBV6-1 and TRBJ2-7; D unclear. The CDR3 loop spans 13 amino acids. Germline V lookup: CDR1 MNHNS, CDR2 SASEGT. Written as DNA, the CDR3 is TGTGCCAGCAGGGAAGGCAGTGCCTACGAGCAGTACTTC. Residues: CASREGSAYEQYF.